These 8 T cell receptor beta chains originate from one sample sequenced in a study of T-cell memory formation after mild COVID-19. TCRdb ran MiXCR on the 5' RACE reads and lists one entry per CDR3 protein. Altogether about 340,000 distinct CDR3 sequences are present, 14% being singletons, with the ten largest covering roughly a fifth. Sequencing used PBMCs or a T cell subset sorted from them (not recorded which). These receptors originate from a man younger than 35 who had mild COVID-19 (a few samples of this study predate the infection). Cell type and time point are not known.

The chain recombines TRBV7-9 with TRBJ1-3; D ambiguous. The germline CDR1 and CDR2 sequences are SEHNR and FQNEAQ (reference sequence). V lost 5 bases to trimming and J lost 1 base, with 9 bases between them. CDR3 length: 14 amino acids. For the CDR3, the DNA is TGTGCCAGCAGCACATTAGATTCTGGAAACACCATATATTTT. Translation gives CASSTLDSGNTIYF.

This CDR3 is CASSAGEAYEQYF. The DNA of the CDR3 is TGTGCCAGCAGCGCCGGGGAGGCCTACGAGCAGTACTTC. The rearrangement uses TRBV11-3 and TRBJ2-7; TRBD2 might be the D (6 bases). Germline lookup yields CDR1 SGHNT and CDR2 YENEEA. Trimming cost V 5 bases and J 2 bases, with 10 bases left between them. The CDR3 has 13 residues.

This clonotype has a count of ten or more. The rearrangement joins TRBV7-3 to TRBJ2-1, with 8 bases aligning to TRBD2. The CDR3 spans 14 residues. V gave up 1 base and J gave up 12 bases; unmatched junction bases: 8. In germline, CDR1 is SGHTA, CDR2 FQGTGA. The CDR3 here is CASSLSGTSAGQFF. DNA of the CDR3: TGTGCCAGCAGCTTAAGCGGGACTAGTGCTGGGCAGTTCTTC.

Only a few counts were recorded for this clonotype. V usage is TRBV5-5 and J usage is TRBJ1-4, with unresolved D. The CDR3 totals 15 residues. V was pared by 4 bases and J by 3 bases, with 13 bases between. The germline V gene encodes CDR1 SGHKS and CDR2 YYEKEE (reference sequence). As DNA, the CDR3 is TGTGCCAGCAGCCGCTCACCGGGAGCTAATGAAAAACTGTTTTTT. The encoded protein is CASSRSPGANEKLFF.

This clonotype came up a few times. CDR3 nucleotide sequence: TGTGCCAGCAGCTTAAACACAGGGCGTATTGGTGGCTACACCTTC. Its translation is CASSLNTGRIGGYTF. The chain links TRBV11-2 to TRBJ1-2, with a weak D call TRBD1 (6 bases). V was clipped by 2 bases and J by 7 bases, with 17 bases between them. CDR1 SGHAT and CDR2 FQNNGV come from the germline V gene. The CDR3 runs 15 residues. Based on the CDR3 plus reference TRBV11-2 and TRBJ1-2, the full variable domain is EAGVAQSPRYKIIEKRQSVAFWCNPISGHATLYWYQQILGQGPKLLIQFQNNGVVDDSQLPKDRFSAERLKGVDSTLKIQPAKLEDSAVYLCASSLNTGRIGGYTFGSGTRLTVV.

The rearrangement links TRBV25-1 to TRBJ1-2; 7 bases agree with TRBD1. This CDR3 region has 14 residues. V shed 5 bases, J shed 8 bases, and the junction held 11 bases outside the gene matches. Germline lookup yields CDR1 MGHDK and CDR2 SYGVNS. CDR3 bases: TGTGCCAGCAGTAACTCGCTCAGGGGGAACGGCTACACCTTC. Protein: CASSNSLRGNGYTF.

The chain links TRBV4-1 to TRBJ1-1, with TRBD1 as a possible D gene (5 bases). The CDR3 covers 14 residues. The germline V gene encodes CDR1 MGHRA and CDR2 YSYEKL. V lost 3 bases and J lost 3, with 11 bases in between. The DNA for the CDR3 is TGCGCCAGCAGCCACCTCCAGGGTTACACTGAAGCTTTCTTT. Its translation: CASSHLQGYTEAFF.

This chain joins TRBV12-3 or TRBV12-4 and TRBJ2-3; 12 nucleotides agree with TRBD2. The CDR3 contains 17 residues. The junction had 8 bases not matched to a gene; V was cut back by 5 bases and J by 2 bases. CDR3 loop: CASSPPTSGGHTDTQYF. CDR3 DNA sequence: TGTGCCAGCAGTCCCCCGACTAGCGGGGGCCACACAGATACGCAGTATTTT.